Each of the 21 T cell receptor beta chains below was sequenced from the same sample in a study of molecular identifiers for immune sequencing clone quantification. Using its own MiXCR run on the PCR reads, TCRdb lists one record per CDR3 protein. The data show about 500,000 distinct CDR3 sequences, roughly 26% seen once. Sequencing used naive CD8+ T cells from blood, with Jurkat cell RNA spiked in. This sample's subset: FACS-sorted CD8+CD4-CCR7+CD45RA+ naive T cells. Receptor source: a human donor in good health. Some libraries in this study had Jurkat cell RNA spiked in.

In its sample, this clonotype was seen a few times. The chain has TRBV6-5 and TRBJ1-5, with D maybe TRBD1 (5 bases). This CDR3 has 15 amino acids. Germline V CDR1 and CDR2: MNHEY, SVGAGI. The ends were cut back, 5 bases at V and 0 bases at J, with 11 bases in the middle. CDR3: CASSIDDSSNQPQHF. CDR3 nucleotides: TGTGCCAGCAGTATTGATGACAGTAGCAATCAGCCCCAGCATTTT.

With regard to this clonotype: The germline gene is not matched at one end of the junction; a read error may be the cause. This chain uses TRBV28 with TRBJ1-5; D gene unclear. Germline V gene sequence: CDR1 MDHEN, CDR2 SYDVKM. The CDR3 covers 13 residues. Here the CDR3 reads CASSLTGGQPHHF. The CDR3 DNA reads TGTGCCAGCAGTTTAACCGGTGGCCAGCCCCATCATTTT.

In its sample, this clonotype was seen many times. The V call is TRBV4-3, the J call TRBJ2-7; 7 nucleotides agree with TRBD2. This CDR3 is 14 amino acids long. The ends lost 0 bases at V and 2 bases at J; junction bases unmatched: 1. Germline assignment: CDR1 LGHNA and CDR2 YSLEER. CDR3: CASSQDAGAYEQYF. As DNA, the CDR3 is TGCGCCAGCAGCCAAGACGCGGGAGCCTACGAGCAGTACTTC.

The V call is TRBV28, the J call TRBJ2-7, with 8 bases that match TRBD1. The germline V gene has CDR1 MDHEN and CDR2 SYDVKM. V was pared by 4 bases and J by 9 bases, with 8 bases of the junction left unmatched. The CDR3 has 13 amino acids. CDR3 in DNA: TGTGCCAGCAGTTACAGGGGGAGGAACGGGCAGTACTTC. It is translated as CASSYRGRNGQYF.

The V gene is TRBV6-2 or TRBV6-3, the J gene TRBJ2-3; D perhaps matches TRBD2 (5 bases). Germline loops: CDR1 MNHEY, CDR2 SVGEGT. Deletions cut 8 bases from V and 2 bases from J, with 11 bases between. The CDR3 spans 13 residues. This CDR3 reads CASERAPTDTQYF. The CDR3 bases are TGTGCCAGCGAGAGGGCCCCCACAGATACGCAGTATTTT.

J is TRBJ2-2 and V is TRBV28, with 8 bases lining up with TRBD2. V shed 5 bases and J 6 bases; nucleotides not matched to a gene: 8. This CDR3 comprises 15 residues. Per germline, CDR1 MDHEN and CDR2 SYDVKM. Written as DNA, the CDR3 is TGTGCCAGCAGTCCGCGGGAGGCCGACCCCGGGGAGCTGTTTTTT. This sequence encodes CASSPREADPGELFF.

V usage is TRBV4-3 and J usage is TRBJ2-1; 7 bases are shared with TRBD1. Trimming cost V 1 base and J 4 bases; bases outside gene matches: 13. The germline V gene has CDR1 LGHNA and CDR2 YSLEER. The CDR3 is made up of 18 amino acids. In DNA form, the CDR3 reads TGCGCCAGCAGCCAAGTAGTGAGTGAGGGACAGAATTACAATGAGCAGTTCTTC. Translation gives CASSQVVSEGQNYNEQFF.

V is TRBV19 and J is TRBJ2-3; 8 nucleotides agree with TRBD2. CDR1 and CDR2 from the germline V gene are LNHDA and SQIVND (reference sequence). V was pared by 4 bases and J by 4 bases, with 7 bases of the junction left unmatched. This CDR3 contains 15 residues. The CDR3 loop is CASSRVSGSADTQYF. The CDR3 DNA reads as TGTGCCAGTAGTAGGGTCAGCGGGAGTGCAGATACGCAGTATTTT.

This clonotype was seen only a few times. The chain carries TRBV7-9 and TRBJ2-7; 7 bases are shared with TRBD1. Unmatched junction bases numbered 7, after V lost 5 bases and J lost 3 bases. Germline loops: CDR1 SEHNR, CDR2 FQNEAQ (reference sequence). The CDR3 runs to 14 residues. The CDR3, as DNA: TGTGCCAGCAGCCGACCGGGACAGATCTACGAGCAGTACTTC. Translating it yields CASSRPGQIYEQYF.

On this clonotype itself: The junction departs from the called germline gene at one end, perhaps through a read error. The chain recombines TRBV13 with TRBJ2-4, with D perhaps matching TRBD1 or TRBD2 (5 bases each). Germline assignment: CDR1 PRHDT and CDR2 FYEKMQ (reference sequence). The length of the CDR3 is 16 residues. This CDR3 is CARSLEARGPKTLPSF. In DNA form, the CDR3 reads TGTGCCCGCAGCTTAGAAGCCCGGGGCCCCAAAACCCTTCCGTCCTTC.

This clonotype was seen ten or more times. The CDR3 here is CASSRTEYYGYTF. The CDR3 DNA is TGTGCCAGCAGCCGGACAGAATACTATGGCTACACCTTC. V gene TRBV6-2 or TRBV6-3 combines with J gene TRBJ1-2; a weak D match, TRBD1 (6 bases). V lost 6 bases, J lost 3 bases, and 11 bases lay in between. CDR1 is MNHEY, CDR2 SVGEGT, per germline. This CDR3 contains 13 residues.

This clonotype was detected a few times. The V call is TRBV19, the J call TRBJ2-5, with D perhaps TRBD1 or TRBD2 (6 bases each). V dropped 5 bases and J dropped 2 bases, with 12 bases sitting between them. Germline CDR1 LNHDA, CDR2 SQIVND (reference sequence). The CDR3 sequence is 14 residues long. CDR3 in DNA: TGTGCCAGTAGTTACCAAGGGGGGCAAGAGACCCAGTACTTC. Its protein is CASSYQGGQETQYF.

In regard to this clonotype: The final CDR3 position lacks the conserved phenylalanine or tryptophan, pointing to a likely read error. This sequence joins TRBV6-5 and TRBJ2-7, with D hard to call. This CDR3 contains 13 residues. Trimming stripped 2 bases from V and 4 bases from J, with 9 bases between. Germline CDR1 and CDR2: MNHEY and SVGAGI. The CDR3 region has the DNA TGTGCCAGCAGTTACGGTTTGGGGTACGAGCAGTACCTC. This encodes CASSYGLGYEQYL.

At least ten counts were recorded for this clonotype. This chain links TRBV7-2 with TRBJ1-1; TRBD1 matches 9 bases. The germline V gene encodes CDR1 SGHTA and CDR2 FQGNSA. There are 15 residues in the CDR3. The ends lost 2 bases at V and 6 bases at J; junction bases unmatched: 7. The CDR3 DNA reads TGTGCCAGCAGCTTATTGACAGGGGGTTTCTCTGAAGCTTTCTTT. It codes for CASSLLTGGFSEAFF. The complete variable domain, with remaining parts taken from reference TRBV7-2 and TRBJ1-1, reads GAGVSQSPSNKVTEKGKDVELRCDPISGHTALYWYRQSLGQGLEFLIYFQGNSAPDKSGLPSDRFSAERTGGSVSTLTIQRTQQEDSAVYLCASSLLTGGFSEAFFGQGTRLTVV.

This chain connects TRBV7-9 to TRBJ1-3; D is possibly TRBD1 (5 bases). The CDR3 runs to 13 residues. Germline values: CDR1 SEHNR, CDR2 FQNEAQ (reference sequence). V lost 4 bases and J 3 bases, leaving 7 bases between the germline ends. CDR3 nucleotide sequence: TGTGCCAGCAGCTCGGGGGTTGGAAACACCATATATTTT. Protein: CASSSGVGNTIYF.

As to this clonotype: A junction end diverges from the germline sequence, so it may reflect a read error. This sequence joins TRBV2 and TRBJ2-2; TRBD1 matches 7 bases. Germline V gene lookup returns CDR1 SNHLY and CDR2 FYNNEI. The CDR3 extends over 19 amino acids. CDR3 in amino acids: CPSSSGLKQGLSNTGELFF. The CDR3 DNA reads TGTCCCAGCAGTTCCGGGCTAAAACAGGGGCTATCGAACACCGGGGAGCTCTTTTTT. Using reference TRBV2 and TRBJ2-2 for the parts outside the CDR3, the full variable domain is EPEVTQTPSHQVTQMGQEVILRCVPISNHLYFYWYRQILGQKVEFLVSFYNNEISEKSEIFDDQFSVERPDGSNFTLKIRSTKLEDSAMYFCPSSSGLKQGLSNTGELFFGEGSRLTVL.

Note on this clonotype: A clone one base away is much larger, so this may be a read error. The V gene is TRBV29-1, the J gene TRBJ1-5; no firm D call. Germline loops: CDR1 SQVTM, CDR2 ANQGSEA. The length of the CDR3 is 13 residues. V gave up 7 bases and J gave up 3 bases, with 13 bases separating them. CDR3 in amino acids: CSAAASLNQPQHF. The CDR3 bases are TGCAGCGCCGCAGCTTCCCTCAATCAGCCCCAGCATTTT.

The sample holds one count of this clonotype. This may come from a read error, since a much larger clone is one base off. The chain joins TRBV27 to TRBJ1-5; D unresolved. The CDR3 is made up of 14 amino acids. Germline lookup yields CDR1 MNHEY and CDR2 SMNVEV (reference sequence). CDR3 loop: CASSLPGLNRPQHF. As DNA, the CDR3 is TGTGCCAGCAGTCTCCCAGGTTTAAATCGGCCCCAGCATTTT.

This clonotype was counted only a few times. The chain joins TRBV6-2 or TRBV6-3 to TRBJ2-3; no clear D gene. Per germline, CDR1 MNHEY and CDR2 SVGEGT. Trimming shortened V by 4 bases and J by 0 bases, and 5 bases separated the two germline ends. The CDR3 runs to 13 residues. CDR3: CASSWLSTDTQYF. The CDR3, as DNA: TGTGCCAGCAGTTGGCTTAGCACAGATACGCAGTATTTT.

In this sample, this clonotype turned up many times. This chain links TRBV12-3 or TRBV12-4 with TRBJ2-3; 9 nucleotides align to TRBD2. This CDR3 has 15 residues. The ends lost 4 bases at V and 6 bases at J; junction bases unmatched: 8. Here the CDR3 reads CASSYGLATVDTQYF. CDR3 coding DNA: TGTGCCAGCAGTTACGGACTAGCGACCGTCGATACGCAGTATTTT.

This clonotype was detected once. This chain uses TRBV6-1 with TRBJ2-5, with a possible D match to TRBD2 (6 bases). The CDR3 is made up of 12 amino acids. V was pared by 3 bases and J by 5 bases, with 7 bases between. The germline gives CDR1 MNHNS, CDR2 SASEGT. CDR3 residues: CASSDLAETQYF. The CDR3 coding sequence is TGTGCCAGCAGTGATCTAGCGGAGACCCAGTACTTC.